These 19 T cell receptor beta chains originate from one sample sequenced in a study of monozygotic twins with inflammatory bowel disease. TCRdb reprocessed the 5' RACE reads and reports one entry per CDR3 protein, with no DNA. This table holds 140,000 to 150,000 distinct CDR3 sequences. Material for sequencing was blood. The receptors here all came from a human donor with ulcerative colitis or Crohn's disease, or a healthy co-twin of an affected twin (not recorded which).

This CDR3 is CASSPRSPLYNEQFF. This rearrangement joins TRBV6-2 or TRBV6-3 to TRBJ2-1; with no DNA, the TCRdb D assignment of TRBD1 cannot be verified. The CDR3 runs 15 residues. The germline V gene encodes CDR1 MNHEY and CDR2 SVGEGT.

The chain carries TRBV20-1 and TRBJ2-1; TCRdb calls TRBD2, which cannot be checked without DNA. This CDR3 has 13 residues. From germline, CDR1 is DFQATT and CDR2 SNEGSKA (reference sequence). This chain's CDR3 is CSATVGGYDEQFF.

The V call is TRBV12-3 or TRBV12-4, the J call TRBJ1-5; no DNA is available, so the TRBD1 call from TCRdb remains unchecked. The CDR3 covers 14 residues. CDR3 sequence: CASRWTGDNQPQHF.

The V call is TRBV5-5, the J call TRBJ1-3; the D call from TCRdb, TRBD1, cannot be confirmed without DNA. In germline, CDR1 is SGHKS, CDR2 YYEKEE (reference sequence). The CDR3 extends over 15 amino acids. The CDR3 protein is CASSLRTDDGNTIYF.

The chain combines TRBV28 with TRBJ2-2; the TCRdb D gene call, TRBD1, has no DNA to confirm it. The CDR3 length is 13 residues. CDR1 is MDHEN and CDR2 is SYDVKM in the germline V gene. CDR3 sequence: CASRRQATGELFF.

The V gene is TRBV27, the J gene TRBJ1-2; TCRdb designates TRBD1, a call that cannot be tested without DNA. CDR3 length equals 13 residues. Germline-derived CDR1 and CDR2 are MNHEY and SMNVEV (reference sequence). The CDR3 loop reads CASRRDINYGYTF.

J is TRBJ1-2 and V is TRBV10-3; the TCRdb call, TRBD1, lacks DNA for checking. CDR1 is ENHRY and CDR2 is SYGVKD in the germline V gene. The CDR3 spans 14 residues. CDR3 protein: CAIRESGGNYGYTF.

This chain connects TRBV5-3 to TRBJ1-5. Being an ORF, TRBV5-3 has a function that is uncertain. CDR3 length: 13 amino acids. CDR3 region: CARSSGPNLPQHF.

This rearrangement joins TRBV9 to TRBJ2-3; TCRdb indicates TRBD1, and absent DNA this call remains unverified. The length of the CDR3 is 14 residues. The germline CDR1 and CDR2 sequences are SGDLS and YYNGEE. The chain's CDR3 is CASSVGPGGDTQYF. The full variable domain, completed using reference TRBV9 and TRBJ2-3, is DSGVTQTPKHLITATGQRVTLRCSPRSGDLSVYWYQQSLDQGLQFLIQYYNGEERAKGNILERFSAQQFPDLHSELNLSSLELGDSALYFCASSVGPGGDTQYFGPGTRLTVL.

V is TRBV20-1 and J is TRBJ2-2; TCRdb indicates TRBD2, and absent DNA this call remains unverified. Germline assignment: CDR1 DFQATT and CDR2 SNEGSKA (reference sequence). The CDR3 totals 18 residues. CDR3 loop: CSARPGLAGNANTGELFF.

The chain carries TRBV6-1 and TRBJ2-2; TCRdb reports TRBD2, a call that lacks DNA to check it against. There are 15 residues in the CDR3. Germline V gene sequence: CDR1 MNHNS, CDR2 SASEGT. CDR3 in amino acids: CASNLIAGATGELFF.

The chain carries TRBV24-1 and TRBJ1-4; with no DNA, the TCRdb D assignment of TRBD1 cannot be verified. The CDR3 loop spans 16 amino acids. Germline V gives CDR1 KGHDR, CDR2 SFDVKD. The CDR3 region is CATSDPKGAANEKLFF.

This chain links TRBV27 with TRBJ2-2. The CDR3 runs to 14 residues. Germline V gives CDR1 MNHEY, CDR2 SMNVEV (reference sequence). CDR3 loop: CASSLATNTGELFF.

The chain is built from TRBV28 and TRBJ1-2; TCRdb's D gene call, TRBD1, goes unchecked for lack of DNA. This CDR3 is 14 amino acids long. Germline CDR1 is MDHEN and CDR2 is SYDVKM. CDR3 sequence reads: CASRTQDRVYGYTF.

The V call is TRBV5-1, the J call TRBJ2-7; TCRdb's assignment of TRBD1 cannot be checked, as there is no DNA. This CDR3 has 14 amino acids. Germline CDR1 is SGHRS and CDR2 is YFSETQ. CDR3 loop: CASSPDMPSYEQYF.

This clonotype counts as medium-sized by frequency. This rearrangement joins TRBV4-2 to TRBJ1-5; without DNA, the TCRdb call of TRBD1 cannot be checked. Germline V gives CDR1 LGHNA, CDR2 YNFKEQ. The CDR3 is made up of 13 amino acids. The CDR3: CASSQGDRQPQHF.

This chain links TRBV27 with TRBJ1-5. Germline V lookup: CDR1 MNHEY, CDR2 SMNVEV (reference sequence). This CDR3 has 13 amino acids. The CDR3 sequence is CASSLYEGQPQHF.

The chain is built from TRBV5-1 and TRBJ1-5. The CDR3 sequence is 14 residues long. CDR1 is SGHRS, CDR2 YFSETQ, per germline. CDR3 loop: CASSQEGWGQPQHF.

The CDR3: CASSLSLGPGVYRYTF. The chain employs TRBV4-1 and TRBJ1-2; the TCRdb D gene call, TRBD1, has no DNA to confirm it. Germline V gene lookup returns CDR1 MGHRA and CDR2 YSYEKL. The CDR3 contains 16 residues.